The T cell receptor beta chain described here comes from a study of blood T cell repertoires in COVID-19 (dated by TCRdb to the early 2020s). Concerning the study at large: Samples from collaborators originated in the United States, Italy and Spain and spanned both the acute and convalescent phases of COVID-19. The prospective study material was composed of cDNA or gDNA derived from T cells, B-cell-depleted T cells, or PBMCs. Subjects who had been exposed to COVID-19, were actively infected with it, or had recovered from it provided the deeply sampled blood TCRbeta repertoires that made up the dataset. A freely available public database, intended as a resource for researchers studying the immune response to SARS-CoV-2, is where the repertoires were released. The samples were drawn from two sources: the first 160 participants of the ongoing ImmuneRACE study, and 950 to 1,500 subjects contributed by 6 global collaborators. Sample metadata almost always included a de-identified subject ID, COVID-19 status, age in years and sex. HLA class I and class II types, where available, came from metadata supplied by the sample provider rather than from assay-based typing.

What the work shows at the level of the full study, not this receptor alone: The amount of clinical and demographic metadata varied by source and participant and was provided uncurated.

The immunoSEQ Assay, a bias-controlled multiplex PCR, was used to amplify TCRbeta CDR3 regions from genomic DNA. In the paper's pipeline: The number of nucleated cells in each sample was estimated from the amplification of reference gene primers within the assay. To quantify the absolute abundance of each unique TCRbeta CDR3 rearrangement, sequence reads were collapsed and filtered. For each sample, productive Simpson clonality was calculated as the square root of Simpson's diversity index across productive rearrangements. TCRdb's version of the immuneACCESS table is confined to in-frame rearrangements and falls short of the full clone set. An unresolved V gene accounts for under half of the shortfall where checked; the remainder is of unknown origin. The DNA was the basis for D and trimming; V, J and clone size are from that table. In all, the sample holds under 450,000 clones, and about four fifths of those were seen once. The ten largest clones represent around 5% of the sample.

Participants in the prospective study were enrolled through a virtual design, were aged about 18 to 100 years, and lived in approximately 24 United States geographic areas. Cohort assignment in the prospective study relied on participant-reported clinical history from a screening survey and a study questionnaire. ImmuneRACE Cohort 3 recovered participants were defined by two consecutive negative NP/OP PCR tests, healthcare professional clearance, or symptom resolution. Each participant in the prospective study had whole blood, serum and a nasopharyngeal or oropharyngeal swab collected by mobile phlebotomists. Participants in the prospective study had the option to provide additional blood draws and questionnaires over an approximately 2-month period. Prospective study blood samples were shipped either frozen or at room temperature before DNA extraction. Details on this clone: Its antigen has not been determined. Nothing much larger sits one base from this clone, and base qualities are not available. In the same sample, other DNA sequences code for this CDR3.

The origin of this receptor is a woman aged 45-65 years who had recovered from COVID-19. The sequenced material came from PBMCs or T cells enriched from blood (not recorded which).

Here is the DNA: TGTGCCAGCAGCCCCGACAGAAACTATGGCTACACCTTC. It translates as CASSPDRNYGYTF. This receptor chain uses TRBV5-6 and TRBJ1-2, with TRBD1 perhaps the D gene, on 5 matching bases. The germline V gene sets CDR1 to SGHDT and CDR2 to YYEEEE. The CDR3 has 13 amino acids, counting the end cysteine and phenylalanine. Only the CDR3 part of the read is kept: 39 bases, read in frame from the first base. V is reduced by 4 bases and J by 2 bases, leaving a spacing of 9 bases between them.